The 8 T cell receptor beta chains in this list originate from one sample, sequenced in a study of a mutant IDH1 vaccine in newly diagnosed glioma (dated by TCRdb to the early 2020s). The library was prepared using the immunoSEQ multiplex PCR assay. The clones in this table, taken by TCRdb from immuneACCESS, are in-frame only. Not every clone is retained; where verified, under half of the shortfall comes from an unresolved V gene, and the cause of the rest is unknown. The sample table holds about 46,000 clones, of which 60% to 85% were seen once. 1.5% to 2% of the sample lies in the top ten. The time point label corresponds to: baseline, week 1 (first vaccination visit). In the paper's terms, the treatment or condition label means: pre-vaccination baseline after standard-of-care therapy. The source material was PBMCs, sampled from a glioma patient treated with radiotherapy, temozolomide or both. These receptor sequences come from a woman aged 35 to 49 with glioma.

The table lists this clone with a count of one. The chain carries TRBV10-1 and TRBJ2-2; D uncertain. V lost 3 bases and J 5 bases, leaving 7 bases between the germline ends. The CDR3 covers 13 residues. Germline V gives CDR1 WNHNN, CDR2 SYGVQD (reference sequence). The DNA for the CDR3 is TGCGCCAGCAGTGACTCCCCTACCGGGGAGCTGTTTTTT. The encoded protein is CASSDSPTGELFF.

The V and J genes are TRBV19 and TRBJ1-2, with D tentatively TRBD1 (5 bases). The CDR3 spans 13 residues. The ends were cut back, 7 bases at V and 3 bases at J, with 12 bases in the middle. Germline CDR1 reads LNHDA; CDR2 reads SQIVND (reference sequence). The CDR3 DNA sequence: TGTGCCAGTACCCTCAGGGCCGACTATGGCTACACCTTC. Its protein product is CASTLRADYGYTF.

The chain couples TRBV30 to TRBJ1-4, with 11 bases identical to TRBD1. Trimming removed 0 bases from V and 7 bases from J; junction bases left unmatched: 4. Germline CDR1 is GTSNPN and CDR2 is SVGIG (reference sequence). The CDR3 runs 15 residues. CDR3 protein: CAWSVTGTGGEKLFF. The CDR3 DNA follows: TGTGCCTGGAGTGTAACCGGGACAGGGGGTGAAAAACTGTTTTTT.

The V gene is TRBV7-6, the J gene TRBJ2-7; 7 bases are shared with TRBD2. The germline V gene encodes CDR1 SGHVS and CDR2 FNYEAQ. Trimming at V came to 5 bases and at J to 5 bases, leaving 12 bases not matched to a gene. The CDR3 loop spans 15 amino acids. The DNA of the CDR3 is TGTGCCAGCAGCCCGACCTTCCGGGGGGTGGACGAGCAGTACTTC. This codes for CASSPTFRGVDEQYF.

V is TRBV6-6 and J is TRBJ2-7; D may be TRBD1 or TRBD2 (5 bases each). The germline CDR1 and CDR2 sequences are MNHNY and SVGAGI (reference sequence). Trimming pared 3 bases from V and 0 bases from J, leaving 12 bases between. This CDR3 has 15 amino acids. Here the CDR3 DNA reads TGTGCCAGCAGTTATGCCAGGGAGAGCTCCTACGAGCAGTACTTC. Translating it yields CASSYARESSYEQYF.

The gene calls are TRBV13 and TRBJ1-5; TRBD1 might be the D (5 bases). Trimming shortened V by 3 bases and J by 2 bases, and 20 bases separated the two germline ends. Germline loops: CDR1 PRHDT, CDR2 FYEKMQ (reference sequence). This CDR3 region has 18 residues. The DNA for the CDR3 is TGTGCCAGCAGCTTGGGGGGACCCCGGCGGATAGGCAATCAGCCCCAGCATTTT. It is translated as CASSLGGPRRIGNQPQHF.

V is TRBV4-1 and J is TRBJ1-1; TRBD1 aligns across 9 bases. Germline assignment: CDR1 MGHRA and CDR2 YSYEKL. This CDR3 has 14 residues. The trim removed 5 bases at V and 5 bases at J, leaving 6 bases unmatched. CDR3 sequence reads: CASSSPTGGTEAFF. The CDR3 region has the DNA TGCGCCAGCAGCTCCCCGACAGGGGGGACTGAAGCTTTCTTT.

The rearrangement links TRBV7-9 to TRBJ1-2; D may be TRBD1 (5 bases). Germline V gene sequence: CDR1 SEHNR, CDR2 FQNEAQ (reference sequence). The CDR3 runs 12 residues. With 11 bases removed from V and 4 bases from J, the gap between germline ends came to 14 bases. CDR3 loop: CALRETLYGYTF. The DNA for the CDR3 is TGTGCCCTCAGGGAGACTCTCTATGGCTACACCTTC.